This entry lists 3 T cell receptor beta chains sequenced from one sample in a study of cytomegalovirus exposure and HLA in healthy donors. The PCR ran on 60 Vbeta and 13 Jbeta primers. This table comes from immunoSEQ multiplex PCR, and its TCRdb copy is limited to in-frame clones, with some not included. Among approximately 130,000 clones, over 70% were seen once, and the ten largest hold about 1.7%. The specimen sequenced was PBMCs. These receptors all stem from a woman between 40 and 50 years old in good health and CMV-seronegative.

This clone has more than one count but fewer than ten. J is TRBJ1-2 and V is TRBV5-6; D remains unclear. Germline CDR1 SGHDT, CDR2 YYEEEE. V dropped 4 bases and J dropped 6 bases, with 10 bases sitting between them. The CDR3 runs to 12 residues. CDR3 coding DNA: TGTGCCAGCAGCCGGGGAGTCGATGGCTACACCTTC. As protein: CASSRGVDGYTF.

This chain connects TRBV12-5 to TRBJ2-3; weak D call: TRBD2 (7 bases). Germline-derived CDR1 and CDR2 are LGHNT and FRNRAP. CDR3 length: 15 amino acids. V was cut by 6 bases and J by 2 bases, with 15 bases left in between. CDR3 region: CASGISGGNTDTQYF. CDR3 DNA sequence: TGTGCTAGTGGCATATCGGGGGGCAACACAGATACGCAGTATTTT.

This clone is a singleton in its sample. The genes are TRBV28 and TRBJ1-5, with TRBD1 as a possible D gene (6 bases). CDR3 length: 13 residues. Germline CDR1 reads MDHEN; CDR2 reads SYDVKM. V lost 6 bases, J lost 12 bases, and 18 bases lay in between. CDR3 protein: CASSLIQGLYQHF. CDR3 in DNA: TGTGCCAGCAGCCTTATCCAGGGGCTTTACCAGCATTTT. The variable domain in full, with the rest retrieved from reference TRBV28 and TRBJ1-5, is DVKVTQSSRYLVKRTGEKVFLECVQDMDHENMFWYRQDPGLGLRLIYFSYDVKMKEKGDIPEGYSVSREKKERFSLILESASTNQTSMYLCASSLIQGLYQHFGDGTRLSIL.